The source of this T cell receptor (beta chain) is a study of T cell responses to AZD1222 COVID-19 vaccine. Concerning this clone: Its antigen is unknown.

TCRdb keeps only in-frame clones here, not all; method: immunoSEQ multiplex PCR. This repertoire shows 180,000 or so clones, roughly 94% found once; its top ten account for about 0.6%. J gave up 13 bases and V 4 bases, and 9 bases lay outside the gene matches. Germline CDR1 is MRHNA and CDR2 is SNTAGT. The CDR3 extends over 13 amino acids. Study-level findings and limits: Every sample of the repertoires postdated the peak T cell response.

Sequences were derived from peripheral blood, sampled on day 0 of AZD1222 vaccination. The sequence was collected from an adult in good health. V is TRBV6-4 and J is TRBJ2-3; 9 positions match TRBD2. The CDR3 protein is CASSGSGLAKKYF. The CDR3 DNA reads TGTGCCAGCAGTGGTTCGGGACTAGCAAAAAAGTATTTT.